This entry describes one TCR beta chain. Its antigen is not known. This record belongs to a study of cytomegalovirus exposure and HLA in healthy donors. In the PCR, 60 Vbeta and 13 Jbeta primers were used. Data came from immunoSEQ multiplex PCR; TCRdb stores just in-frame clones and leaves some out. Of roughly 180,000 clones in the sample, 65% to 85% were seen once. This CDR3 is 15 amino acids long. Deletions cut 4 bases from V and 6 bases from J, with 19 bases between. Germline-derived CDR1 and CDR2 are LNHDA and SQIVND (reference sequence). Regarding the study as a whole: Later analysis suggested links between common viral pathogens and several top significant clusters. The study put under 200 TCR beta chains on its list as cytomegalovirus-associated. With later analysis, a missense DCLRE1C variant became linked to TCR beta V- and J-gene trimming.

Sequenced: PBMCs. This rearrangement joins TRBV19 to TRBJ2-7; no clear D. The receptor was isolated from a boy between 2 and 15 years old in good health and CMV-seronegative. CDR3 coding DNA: TGTGCCAGTAGTACCCAGTCAGAGTCCGCAGGCGAGCAGTACTTC. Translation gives CASSTQSESAGEQYF. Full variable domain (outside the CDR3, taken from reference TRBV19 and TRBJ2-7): DGGITQSPKYLFRKEGQNVTLSCEQNLNHDAMYWYRQDPGQGLRLIYYSQIVNDFQKGDIAEGYSVSREKKESFPLTVTSAQKNPTAFYLCASSTQSESAGEQYFGPGTRLTVT.